What follows are 23 T cell receptor beta chains derived from one specimen sequenced in a study of blood T cell repertoires in COVID-19. Libraries were prepared by immunoSEQ multiplex PCR; TCRdb keeps only in-frame clonotypes and omits some of them. The table lists around 130,000 clones, over 80% of them singletons. Sequenced sample: peripheral blood. The receptors here all came from a man aged 35 to 55 with active or convalescent COVID-19.

This rearrangement joins TRBV9 to TRBJ1-1; a possible D gene is TRBD1 (6 bases). V lost 4 bases and J 4 bases, leaving 14 bases between the germline ends. CDR3 size: 14 residues. The germline gives CDR1 SGDLS, CDR2 YYNGEE. The DNA of the CDR3 is TGTGCCAGCAGCCCTAGGGGGAGTTCCACTGAAGCTTTCTTT. Residues: CASSPRGSSTEAFF.

The V call is TRBV5-1, the J call TRBJ1-2; a possible D gene is TRBD1 (5 bases). The V end lost 5 bases, the J end lost 0 bases, and 11 bases lay between the germline ends. Germline CDR1 is SGHRS and CDR2 is YFSETQ. The CDR3 runs to 14 residues. This chain's CDR3 is CASSSQGSNYGYTF. CDR3 nucleotides: TGCGCCAGCAGTTCGCAGGGCTCTAACTATGGCTACACCTTC. Supplemented by reference TRBV5-1 and TRBJ1-2, the full variable domain reads KAGVTQTPRYLIKTRGQQVTLSCSPISGHRSVSWYQQTPGQGLQFLFEYFSETQRNKGNFPGRFSGRQFSNSRSEMNVSTLELGDSALYLCASSSQGSNYGYTFGSGTRLTVV.

In this sample, this clone turned up a few times. The chain couples TRBV9 to TRBJ2-5; 11 nucleotides align to TRBD2. This CDR3 is 14 amino acids long. In germline, CDR1 is SGDLS, CDR2 YYNGEE. The ends lost 4 bases at V and 5 bases at J; junction bases unmatched: 4. CDR3 sequence reads: CASSSSGGAETQYF. The DNA of the CDR3 is TGTGCCAGCAGCAGTAGCGGGGGGGCCGAGACCCAGTACTTC.

The rearrangement links TRBV7-8 to TRBJ1-5; D is possibly TRBD1 (5 bases). V lost 5 bases, J lost 4 bases, and 15 bases lay in between. Per the germline V gene, CDR1 is SGHVS and CDR2 is FQNEAQ. The length of the CDR3 is 15 residues. Written as DNA, the CDR3 is TGTGCCAGCAGCGCAAACTCAGGGTTTAATCAGCCCCAGCATTTT. The encoded protein is CASSANSGFNQPQHF.

The chain is built from TRBV5-4 and TRBJ1-2; D perhaps matches TRBD1 (5 bases). The V and J ends lost 4 bases and 3 bases respectively, with 22 bases between them. Germline V gene data show CDR1 as SGHNT and CDR2 as YYREEE (reference sequence). The CDR3 is 17 amino acids. CDR3 DNA: TGTGCCAGCAGCCCCGGGACTCTGAGCCGGGTTGACTATGGCTACACCTTC. This codes for CASSPGTLSRVDYGYTF. The full variable domain, its missing parts supplied by reference TRBV5-4 and TRBJ1-2, is ETGVTQSPTHLIKTRGQQVTLRCSSQSGHNTVSWYQQALGQGPQFIFQYYREEENGRGNFPPRFSGLQFPNYSSELNVNALELDDSALYLCASSPGTLSRVDYGYTFGSGTRLTVV.

The chain joins TRBV11-2 to TRBJ1-2; no definite D call. The CDR3 length is 15 residues. V was pared by 4 bases and J by 2 bases, with 14 bases between. Germline V gene lookup returns CDR1 SGHAT and CDR2 FQNNGV. In DNA, the CDR3 is TGTGCCAGCAGCTCGCTGAGGGCACACAACTATGGCTACACCTTC. It translates to CASSSLRAHNYGYTF.

The V gene is TRBV29-1, the J gene TRBJ2-3, with TRBD1 identical over 8 bases. V dropped 6 bases and J dropped 1; count of bases not matched to a gene: 9. The CDR3 is made up of 15 amino acids. In germline, CDR1 is SQVTM, CDR2 ANQGSEA. The CDR3 loop reads CSVDRGLGGTDTQYF. CDR3 coding DNA: TGCAGCGTAGACAGGGGCCTCGGGGGCACAGATACGCAGTATTTT.

J is TRBJ2-1 and V is TRBV5-1; D possibly corresponds to TRBD2 (7 bases). CDR1 SGHRS and CDR2 YFSETQ come from the germline V gene. The length of the CDR3 is 15 residues. V was clipped by 4 bases and J by 6 bases, with 17 bases between them. The CDR3 nucleotides are TGCGCCAGCAGCGCCAGTACGGGGGGCACCAATGAGCAGTTCTTC. It codes for CASSASTGGTNEQFF.

The chain combines TRBV12-5 with TRBJ1-4; weak D call: TRBD1 (5 bases). The germline CDR1 and CDR2 sequences are LGHNT and FRNRAP. Between the trimmed V and J ends, which lost 7 bases and 2 bases, there was a span of 14 bases. The CDR3 is 15 residues long. CDR3 sequence (DNA): TGTGCTAGTGCCCCTCCTGGGGGGACTAATGAAAAACTGTTTTTT. Encoded protein: CASAPPGGTNEKLFF. The whole variable domain, filled in from reference TRBV12-5 and TRBJ1-4, reads DARVTQTPRHKVTEMGQEVTMRCQPILGHNTVFWYRQTMMQGLELLAYFRNRAPLDDSGMPKDRFSAEMPDATLATLKIQPSEPRDSAVYFCASAPPGGTNEKLFFGSGTQLSVL.

J is TRBJ1-2 and V is TRBV3-1 (or the pseudogene TRBV3-2); D is ambiguous. The CDR3 totals 13 residues. V lost 3 bases to trimming and J lost 5 bases, with 10 bases between them. Germline V gene sequence: CDR1 LGHDT, CDR2 YNNKEL (reference sequence). The CDR3 reads CASSQAGIYGYTF. CDR3 coding DNA: TGTGCCAGCAGCCAGGCGGGGATTTATGGCTACACCTTC.

The rearrangement links TRBV30 to TRBJ1-1; D remains unclear. CDR3 length: 16 residues. Trimming cost V 0 bases and J 0 bases, with 14 bases left between them. CDR1 is GTSNPN, CDR2 SVGIG, per germline (reference sequence). The chain's CDR3 is CAWSVLPGRVNTEAFF. DNA for the CDR3: TGTGCCTGGAGTGTACTCCCGGGAAGAGTGAACACTGAAGCTTTCTTT.

The chain is built from TRBV9 and TRBJ1-1; TRBD1 matches at 8 bases. Trimming removed 4 bases from V and 3 bases from J; junction bases left unmatched: 8. CDR1 and CDR2 (germline): SGDLS, YYNGEE. This CDR3 is built from 15 residues. The CDR3 sequence: CASSPTGGMHTEAFF. The CDR3 DNA sequence: TGTGCCAGCAGCCCTACAGGGGGGATGCACACTGAAGCTTTCTTT.

This chain connects TRBV30 to TRBJ1-1; D is possibly TRBD1 (5 bases). This CDR3 comprises 14 residues. Germline V gene data show CDR1 as GTSNPN and CDR2 as SVGIG (reference sequence). Trimming stripped 6 bases from V and 3 bases from J, with 17 bases between. The chain's CDR3 is CACGQWGGDTEAFF. CDR3 nucleotide sequence: TGTGCCTGTGGGCAGTGGGGGGGGGACACTGAAGCTTTCTTT.

This clone showed up just a few times. The chain is built from TRBV2 and TRBJ2-2, with a tentative D call TRBD1 (6 bases). Germline V gives CDR1 SNHLY, CDR2 FYNNEI. This CDR3 has 15 amino acids. The V gene lost 4 bases and the J gene lost 5 bases, with 14 bases spanning the gap. The CDR3 coding sequence is TGTGCCAGCAGTGTTTTGGGCCAGGGGACCGGGGAGCTGTTTTTT. It specifies CASSVLGQGTGELFF.

This chain joins TRBV6-5 and TRBJ1-1; the D is unclear. V was clipped by 2 bases and J by 1 base, with 5 bases between them. The CDR3 is made up of 13 amino acids. Germline V gene sequence: CDR1 MNHEY, CDR2 SVGAGI. DNA for the CDR3: TGTGCCAGCAGTTACAGCCAGAACACTGAAGCTTTCTTT. It translates to CASSYSQNTEAFF.

The gene calls are TRBV27 and TRBJ2-2; a weak D match, TRBD2 (5 bases). Germline V gives CDR1 MNHEY, CDR2 SMNVEV (reference sequence). The germline V and J ends were trimmed by 8 bases and 11 bases, with 9 bases remaining between them. The CDR3 extends over 10 amino acids. CDR3 DNA: TGTGCCAGCTTCCTAGCCGAGCTGTTTTTT. Translating it yields CASFLAELFF.

The chain is built from TRBV18 and TRBJ1-1; 8 bases align to TRBD1. This CDR3 comprises 15 residues. The J segment lost 2 bases and the V segment lost 5 bases, leaving 7 bases of the junction unmatched. Germline V CDR1 and CDR2: KGHSH, LQKENI. The CDR3 sequence: CASSTGTGLNTEAFF. DNA of the CDR3: TGTGCCAGCTCAACAGGGACAGGATTAAACACTGAAGCTTTCTTT. The full variable domain, its missing parts supplied by reference TRBV18 and TRBJ1-1, is NAGVMQNPRHLVRRRGQEARLRCSPMKGHSHVYWYRQLPEEGLKFMVYLQKENIIDESGMPKERFSAEFPKEGPSILRIQQVVRGDSAAYFCASSTGTGLNTEAFFGQGTRLTVV.

The chain uses TRBV5-1 and TRBJ2-3; D perhaps matches TRBD2 (5 bases). V was shortened by 2 bases and J by 3 bases, with 10 bases between the two germline ends. Germline-derived CDR1 and CDR2 are SGHRS and YFSETQ. There are 14 residues in the CDR3. The CDR3 here is CASSFGLVTDTQYF. The CDR3 DNA is TGCGCCAGCAGCTTTGGACTTGTGACAGATACGCAGTATTTT.

This clone was detected a few times. The CDR3: CASSIGTDFTDTQYF. The CDR3, as DNA: TGTGCCAGCAGTATTGGGACAGACTTCACAGATACGCAGTATTTT. The gene calls are TRBV5-6 and TRBJ2-3, with 7 bases fitting TRBD1. Germline lookup yields CDR1 SGHDT and CDR2 YYEEEE. The CDR3 runs 15 residues. V lost 5 bases and J lost 2; bases outside the gene matches: 8.

This chain joins TRBV6-1 and TRBJ1-3; D uncertain. CDR3 length: 16 residues. Trimming took 1 base from V and 0 from J, leaving 10 bases between them. Germline V gene sequence: CDR1 MNHNS, CDR2 SASEGT. The CDR3 spells CASSEVPGYSGNTIYF. CDR3 nucleotides: TGTGCCAGCAGTGAAGTCCCGGGATACTCTGGAAACACCATATATTTT.

This clone has a single count. The V gene is TRBV7-9, the J gene TRBJ1-4, with no clear D. The germline V gene has CDR1 SEHNR and CDR2 FQNEAQ (reference sequence). CDR3 length: 16 amino acids. V was cut by 1 base and J by 0 bases, with 9 bases left in between. This CDR3 reads CASSLGGRSTNEKLFF. CDR3 DNA sequence: TGTGCCAGCAGCTTAGGCGGCCGCTCAACTAATGAAAAACTGTTTTTT.

The CDR3 coding sequence is TGTGCCAGCAGCCGATACAGGAGCAATCAGCCCCAGCATTTT. Protein: CASSRYRSNQPQHF. The gene calls are TRBV6-5 and TRBJ1-5, with TRBD1 as a possible D gene (5 bases). Germline loops: CDR1 MNHEY, CDR2 SVGAGI. Trimming removed 6 bases at V and 1 base at J, with 10 bases between. The CDR3 spans 14 residues.

V is TRBV19 and J is TRBJ2-7; D is ambiguous. V lost 3 bases and J lost 5, with 5 bases in between. The CDR3 is 11 residues long. Germline loops: CDR1 LNHDA, CDR2 SQIVND (reference sequence). Written as DNA, the CDR3 is TGTGCCAGTAGTATCGCGGACGAGCAGTACTTC. Amino acids: CASSIADEQYF.